The rows below give T cell receptor beta chains drawn from one sample of a study of blood T cells in healthy people across ages. TCRdb used MiXCR to reprocess the 5' RACE reads, holding one entry per CDR3 protein. The sample lists fewer than 2,000,000 distinct CDR3 sequences, approximately 32% occurring once. The sequenced material came from blood. These receptors all stem from a young woman in good health. CDR3s include the opening cysteine and the closing phenylalanine or tryptophan. Part of the rows lack a size; the others show once, few, many or a class for expanded clones.

cdr3_aa j_call clone_size v_call
CASSLFPDTGANVLTF TRBJ2-6 NA TRBV5-5
CSADGGSGSTSPGEQYF NA NA TRBV20-1
CASSLAGRGAPYF TRBJ2-5 NA TRBV28
CASSPGQGKLFF TRBJ1-4 few TRBV5-1
CASSEPAHPPETQYF TRBJ2-5 many TRBV13
CASTPFRGPIHYGYTF TRBJ1-2 few TRBV27
CAIRSRVGYGYTF TRBJ1-2 NA TRBV10-3
CASRESGRASRGEQYF TRBJ2-7 many TRBV4-2
CSARSTGFSYEQYF NA once TRBV20-1
CASSERDHSFF TRBJ2-1 NA TRBV6-4
CASSLQGEASGANVLTF TRBJ2-6 NA TRBV27
CASRTGQGATETQYF TRBJ2-5 many TRBV7-9
CASSLSQTRGNNEQFF TRBJ2-1 NA TRBV7-9
CASSGAGQQETQYF TRBJ2-5 NA TRBV9
CSAPRAGAGSTTEAFF TRBJ1-1 few TRBV20-1
CASSSRTLYNEQFF TRBJ2-1 NA TRBV28
CASSRKWGDSEQYF TRBJ2-7 few TRBV11-2
CASSPRNRGLYGYTF TRBJ1-2 few TRBV27
CASSPYGTVQFF TRBJ2-1 NA TRBV5-1
CAWSVAGGTEAFF TRBJ1-1 NA TRBV30
CSAWAVSGRSSYEQYF TRBJ2-7 NA TRBV20-1
CASTLSGTYGYTF TRBJ1-2 few TRBV6-2/TRBV6-3
CASSLDPGSNQPQHF TRBJ1-5 NA TRBV28
CSVPKAGGPGNEQFF TRBJ2-1 many TRBV29-1
CASRQTGNTGELFF TRBJ2-2 NA TRBV3-1
CASSKGLRTEAFF TRBJ1-1 NA TRBV7-6
CASSSTRPSYNEQYF NA NA TRBV5-1
CSARDLSELAGQFF TRBJ2-1 NA TRBV20-1
CSATGEGDLKGYTF TRBJ1-2 once TRBV20-1
CASSVRGGDEYEQYF TRBJ2-7 NA TRBV3-1
CATSSGAGTGLNEQFF TRBJ2-1 few TRBV15
CASRRTSGGAYNEQFF TRBJ2-1 many TRBV12-3/TRBV12-4
CASSLQVSYNSPLHF TRBJ1-6 few TRBV13
CASRGWAGPTDTQYF TRBJ2-3 NA TRBV12-3/TRBV12-4
CASSTLMVDRTRYNVQFF TRBJ2-1 once TRBV7-9
CISVSEAYLTLGETQYF TRBJ2-5 once TRBV7-5
CASSGSGGSSYNEQFF TRBJ2-1 many TRBV2
CASSSWENNEQFF TRBJ2-1 few TRBV27
CASSLVGPYSGNTIYF TRBJ1-3 NA TRBV7-2
CATSSKGARDEQYF TRBJ2-7 NA TRBV15
CASSLSPGLDITQYF TRBJ2-3 NA TRBV3-1
CASIAGDRIYAGYGYTF TRBJ1-2 NA TRBV28
CASSPIAGSGELFF TRBJ2-2 NA TRBV13
CSASWLAASYEQYF TRBJ2-7 NA TRBV20-1
CASSLIARGYNEQFF TRBJ2-1 NA TRBV7-9
CASSSGGQGNRANTEAFF TRBJ1-1 NA TRBV7-3
CASSPSRGGMSYGYTF TRBJ1-2 NA TRBV2
CASSRETSGTDTQYF TRBJ2-3 NA TRBV6-5
CASSPYTSGRDVYEQYF TRBJ2-7 NA TRBV18